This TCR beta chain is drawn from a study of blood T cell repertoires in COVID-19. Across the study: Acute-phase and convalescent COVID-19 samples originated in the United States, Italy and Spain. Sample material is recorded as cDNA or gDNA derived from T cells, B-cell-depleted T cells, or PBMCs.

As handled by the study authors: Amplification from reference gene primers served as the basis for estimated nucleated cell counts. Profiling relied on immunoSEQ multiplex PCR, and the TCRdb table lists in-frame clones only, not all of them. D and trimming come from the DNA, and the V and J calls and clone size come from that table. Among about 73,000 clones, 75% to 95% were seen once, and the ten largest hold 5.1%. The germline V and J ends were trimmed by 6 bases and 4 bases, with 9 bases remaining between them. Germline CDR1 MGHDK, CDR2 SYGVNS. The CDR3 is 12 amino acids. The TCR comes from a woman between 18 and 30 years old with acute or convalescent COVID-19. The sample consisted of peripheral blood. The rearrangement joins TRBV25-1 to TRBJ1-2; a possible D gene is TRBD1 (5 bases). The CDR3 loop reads CASRDRSYGYTF. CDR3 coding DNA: TGTGCCAGCAGAGACAGAAGCTATGGCTACACCTTC.